The present T cell receptor (beta chain) was sequenced within a study of cytomegalovirus exposure and HLA in healthy donors. The CDR3 has 15 residues. The V segment lost 6 bases and the J segment 1 base; nucleotides outside the gene matches: 6. Germline lookup yields CDR1 MNHNS and CDR2 SASEGT. The PCR used 60 Vbeta and 13 Jbeta primers. The table came from immunoSEQ multiplex PCR; TCRdb's copy has only in-frame clones and leaves some out. The table shows some 170,000 clones, with roughly four fifths occurring only once. The clonotype originates from a woman in her forties or fifties in good health and CMV-seropositive. The sequencing sample was made of PBMCs. This sequence joins TRBV6-1 and TRBJ1-2; 9 bases are a match to TRBD1. CDR3 amino acids: CASSVGQGINYGYTF. The CDR3 DNA reads as TGTGCCAGCAGCGTCGGACAGGGGATTAACTATGGCTACACCTTC.